The 16 T cell receptor beta chains given below trace back to one sample, sequenced in a study of cytomegalovirus exposure and HLA in healthy donors. PCR employed 60 Vbeta and 13 Jbeta primers. Here immunoSEQ multiplex PCR was the method, and the copy in TCRdb shows in-frame clones only, minus some. Of about 96,000 clones in the sample, approximately 75% were seen once. Sequencing input: PBMCs. The receptors were gathered from a woman aged 65 to 85 in good health and CMV-seropositive.

This clone was detected a few times. V and J are TRBV10-3 and TRBJ2-3; 8 bases are a match to TRBD2. The CDR3 consists of 16 residues. Unmatched junction bases numbered 8, after V lost 3 bases and J lost 3 bases. From germline, CDR1 is ENHRY and CDR2 SYGVKD. In DNA, the CDR3 is TGTGCCATCAGTGACGATACTAGCGGTAGGACAGATACGCAGTATTTT. Translated: CAISDDTSGRTDTQYF.

This clone has just a few counts. The chain couples TRBV6-6 to TRBJ1-5, with 7 bases identical to TRBD1. The CDR3 runs to 15 residues. Trimming cost V 7 bases and J 11 bases; bases outside gene matches: 17. Germline CDR1 and CDR2: MNHNY and SVGAGI (reference sequence). CDR3 amino acids: CASNAGTDPRLSQHF. As DNA, the CDR3 is TGTGCCAGCAATGCTGGGACAGACCCGAGGTTGTCCCAGCATTTT.

This clone came up a few times. The chain has TRBV18 and TRBJ2-1, with 9 bases aligning to TRBD2. The CDR3 has 17 residues. Germline loops: CDR1 KGHSH, CDR2 LQKENI. Unmatched junction bases numbered 13, after V lost 1 base and J lost 9 bases. The CDR3 coding sequence is TGTGCCAGCTCACCACGGTTGAGTAGCGGGAGATCTGGTGAGCAGTTCTTC. Translated: CASSPRLSSGRSGEQFF.

Turning to this clone: The junction differs from germline at one of its ends, possibly a read error. The V and J genes are TRBV28 and TRBJ2-7, with D possibly matching TRBD2 (5 bases). This CDR3 has 12 amino acids. CDR1 and CDR2 from the germline V gene are MDHEN and SYDVKM. CDR3 region: CASSSPSSRRRF. The DNA for the CDR3 is TGTGCCAGCAGTTCCCCCTCGAGTCGGAGGCGCTTC.

V is TRBV11-2 and J is TRBJ1-1; 7 bases map to TRBD1. CDR1 SGHAT and CDR2 FQNNGV come from the germline V gene. Trimming cost V 5 bases and J 8 bases; bases outside gene matches: 5. The CDR3 runs to 12 residues. The CDR3 bases are TGTGCCAGCAGCGAGGGACAGAAAGAAGCTTTCTTT. As protein: CASSEGQKEAFF.

This clone was picked up a small number of times. The chain has TRBV18 and TRBJ2-2, with 14 bases matching TRBD2. This CDR3 spans 20 amino acids. J gave up 0 bases and V 1 base, and 7 bases lay outside the gene matches. CDR1 and CDR2 from the germline V gene are KGHSH and LQKENI. The CDR3 DNA follows: TGTGCCAGCTCACCACTTTGGACTAGCGGGGGGTCTACGAACACCGGGGAGCTGTTTTTT. Amino acid sequence: CASSPLWTSGGSTNTGELFF.

The chain links TRBV6-1 to TRBJ2-5, with D maybe TRBD1 (6 bases). The CDR3 length is 13 residues. Trimming pared 6 bases from V and 4 bases from J, leaving 12 bases between. Germline values: CDR1 MNHNS, CDR2 SASEGT. The CDR3 DNA sequence: TGTGCCAGCAGACAACAGGGCCCAGAGACCCAGTACTTC. Residues: CASRQQGPETQYF.

The V and J genes are TRBV27 and TRBJ2-2, with 11 bases lining up with TRBD2. Germline values: CDR1 MNHEY, CDR2 SMNVEV (reference sequence). This CDR3 contains 17 residues. The V gene end was trimmed by 2 bases and the J gene end by 4 bases; junction bases not matched to a gene: 6. The CDR3 region is CASSLKRGTSGTGELFF. The DNA of the CDR3 is TGTGCCAGCAGTTTAAAAAGGGGGACTAGCGGCACCGGGGAGCTGTTTTTT.

V gene TRBV6-6 combines with J gene TRBJ2-7; TRBD1 is a possible D gene (5 bases). With 3 bases removed from V and 3 bases from J, the gap between germline ends came to 9 bases. There are 13 residues in the CDR3. Germline CDR1 is MNHNY and CDR2 is SVGAGI (reference sequence). In nucleotides, the CDR3 is TGTGCCAGCAGTTATCGGACAAACTACGAGCAGTACTTC. Translating it yields CASSYRTNYEQYF.

The chain carries TRBV27 and TRBJ2-1, with D possibly being TRBD1 (6 bases). This CDR3 contains 15 residues. V was pared by 6 bases and J by 4 bases, with 16 bases between. Looked up from germline, CDR1 is MNHEY and CDR2 is SMNVEV (reference sequence). CDR3 amino acids: CASSTGTLAYNEQFF. The CDR3 DNA reads TGTGCCAGCAGCACGGGGACACTGGCATACAATGAGCAGTTCTTC.

For this clone: The final CDR3 position lacks the conserved phenylalanine or tryptophan, pointing to a likely read error. V and J are TRBV5-1 and TRBJ1-5; 10 nucleotides line up with TRBD1. Trimming removed 2 bases from V and 5 bases from J; junction bases left unmatched: 4. The germline V gene encodes CDR1 SGHRS and CDR2 YFSETQ. The CDR3 is 15 amino acids. CDR3 DNA: TGCGCCAGCAGCTTAACGGGACAGGGGCATCAGCCCCAGCATCTT. Protein product: CASSLTGQGHQPQHL.

The chain is built from TRBV6-5 and TRBJ2-2; D unresolved. The CDR3 sequence is 13 residues long. The V gene lost 1 base and the J gene lost 2 bases, with 2 bases spanning the gap. Germline V gene data show CDR1 as MNHEY and CDR2 as SVGAGI. The CDR3 DNA is TGTGCCAGCAGTTACTTAAACACCGGGGAGCTGTTTTTT. As protein: CASSYLNTGELFF.

On this clone: The same CDR3 also results from other DNA sequences found in this sample. The rearrangement uses TRBV27 and TRBJ1-1, with 7 nucleotides matching TRBD1. The CDR3 has 14 amino acids. Germline values: CDR1 MNHEY, CDR2 SMNVEV (reference sequence). J was trimmed by 10 bases and V by 5 bases; bases with no gene match: 13. The CDR3 DNA reads as TGTGCCAGCAGTCCAACCGACAGGGCTTACGGAGCTTTCTTT. As protein: CASSPTDRAYGAFF.

The V call is TRBV15, the J call TRBJ2-5; no clear D gene. Per the germline V gene, CDR1 is LNHNV and CDR2 is YYDKDF (reference sequence). This CDR3 has 15 amino acids. The V end was cut by 2 bases, the J end by 2 bases, with 12 bases between. As DNA, the CDR3 is TGTGCCACCAGCAGAAACCTAGACCATCAAGAGACCCAGTACTTC. The encoded protein is CATSRNLDHQETQYF.

This clone was counted between two and nine times. V usage is TRBV10-3 and J usage is TRBJ1-5, with a tentative D call TRBD1 (6 bases). With 0 bases removed from V and 5 bases from J, the gap between germline ends came to 11 bases. Germline CDR1 is ENHRY and CDR2 is SYGVKD. The CDR3 runs 15 residues. CDR3 sequence (DNA): TGTGCCATCAGTGAGTCGACAGGAACTGATCAGCCCCAGCATTTT. This translates into CAISESTGTDQPQHF.

The J gene is TRBJ1-4, the V gene TRBV2; TRBD1 matches 8 bases. V shed 5 bases, J shed 7 bases, and the junction held 6 bases outside the gene matches. CDR3 size: 14 residues. Germline assignment: CDR1 SNHLY and CDR2 FYNNEI. The CDR3 spells CASSPDRGGEKLFF. CDR3 coding DNA: TGTGCCAGCAGTCCCGACAGGGGTGGTGAAAAACTGTTTTTT.